This TCR beta chain was found in a study of T cells in Graves' hyperthyroidism and ophthalmopathy. General study points: Prediction of ophthalmopathy progression came a median about 6 months pre-onset.

This clonotype was detected ten times or more. Its antigen remains unidentified. RNA transcripts provided the source from which TCR beta CDR3 regions were amplified. The HTBI set primed first-round TCR CDR3 RT-PCR. MiXCR, applied by TCRdb to the multiplex PCR reads, yields one record per CDR3 protein. The table records hundreds of thousands of distinct CDR3 sequences, around 38% of them present only once. CDR3 size: 16 residues. Germline V gene sequence: CDR1 LNHNV, CDR2 YYDKDF (reference sequence). The V segment lost 0 bases and the J segment 7 bases; nucleotides outside the gene matches: 8. The sample comprised blood. The receptor was isolated from a man aged 18 to 35 with Graves' hyperthyroidism. The V gene is TRBV15, the J gene TRBJ1-4, with TRBD1 identical over 7 bases. The CDR3 DNA reads as TGTGCCACCAGCAGAGATCGGGCAGGGGGTATTGAAAAACTGTTTTTT. It yields the protein CATSRDRAGGIEKLFF.